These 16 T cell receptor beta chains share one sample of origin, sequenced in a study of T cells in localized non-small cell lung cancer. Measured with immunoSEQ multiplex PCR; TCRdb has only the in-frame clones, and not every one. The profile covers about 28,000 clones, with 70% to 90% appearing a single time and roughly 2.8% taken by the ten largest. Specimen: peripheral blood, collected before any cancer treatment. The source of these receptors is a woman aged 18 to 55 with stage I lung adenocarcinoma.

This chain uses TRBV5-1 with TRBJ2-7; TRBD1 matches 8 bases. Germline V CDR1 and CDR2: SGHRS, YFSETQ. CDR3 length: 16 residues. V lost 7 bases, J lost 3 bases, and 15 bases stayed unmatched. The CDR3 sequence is CASHSPGTGAIYEQYF. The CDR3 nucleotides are TGCGCCAGCCATAGTCCCGGGACAGGAGCCATCTACGAGCAGTACTTC.

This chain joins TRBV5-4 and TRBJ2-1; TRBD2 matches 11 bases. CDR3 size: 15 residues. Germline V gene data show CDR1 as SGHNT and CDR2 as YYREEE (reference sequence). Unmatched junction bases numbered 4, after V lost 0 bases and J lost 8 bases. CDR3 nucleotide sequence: TGTGCCAGCAGCTTGGCACTAGCGGGAGAGGATGAGCAGTTCTTC. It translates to CASSLALAGEDEQFF.

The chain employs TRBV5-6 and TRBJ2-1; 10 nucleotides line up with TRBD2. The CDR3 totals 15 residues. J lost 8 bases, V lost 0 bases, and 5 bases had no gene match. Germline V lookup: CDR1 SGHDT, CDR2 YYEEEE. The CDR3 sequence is CASSLALAGVYEQFF. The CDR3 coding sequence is TGTGCCAGCAGCTTGGCCCTAGCGGGAGTTTATGAGCAGTTCTTC.

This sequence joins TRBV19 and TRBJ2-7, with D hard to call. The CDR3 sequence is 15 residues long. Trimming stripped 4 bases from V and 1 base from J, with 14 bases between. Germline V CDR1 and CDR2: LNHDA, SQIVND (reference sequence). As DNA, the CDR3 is TGTGCCAGTAGTACCCGGCACGATAGGTCCTACGAGCAGTACTTC. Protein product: CASSTRHDRSYEQYF.

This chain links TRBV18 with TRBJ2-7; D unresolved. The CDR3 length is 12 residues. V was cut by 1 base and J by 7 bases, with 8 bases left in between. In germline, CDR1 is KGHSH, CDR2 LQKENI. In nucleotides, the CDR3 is TGTGCCAGCTCACCACGACCGAGAGAGCAGTACTTC. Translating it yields CASSPRPREQYF.

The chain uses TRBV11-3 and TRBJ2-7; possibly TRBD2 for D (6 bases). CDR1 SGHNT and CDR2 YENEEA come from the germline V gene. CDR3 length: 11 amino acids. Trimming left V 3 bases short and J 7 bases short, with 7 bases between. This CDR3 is CASSFGGEQYF. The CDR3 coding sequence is TGTGCCAGCAGCTTCGGGGGAGAGCAGTACTTC.

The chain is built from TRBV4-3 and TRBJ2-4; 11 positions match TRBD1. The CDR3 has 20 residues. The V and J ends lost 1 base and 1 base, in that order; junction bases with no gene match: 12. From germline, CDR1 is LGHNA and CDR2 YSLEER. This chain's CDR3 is CASSQARAGQGAVAKNIQYF. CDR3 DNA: TGCGCCAGCAGCCAAGCTAGAGCCGGACAGGGGGCCGTCGCCAAAAACATTCAGTACTTC.

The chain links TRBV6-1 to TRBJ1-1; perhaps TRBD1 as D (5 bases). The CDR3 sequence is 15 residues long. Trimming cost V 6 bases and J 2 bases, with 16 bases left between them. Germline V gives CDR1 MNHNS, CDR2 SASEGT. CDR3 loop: CASSPYRGTNTEAFF. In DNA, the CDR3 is TGTGCCAGCAGCCCCTATAGGGGCACTAACACTGAAGCTTTCTTT.

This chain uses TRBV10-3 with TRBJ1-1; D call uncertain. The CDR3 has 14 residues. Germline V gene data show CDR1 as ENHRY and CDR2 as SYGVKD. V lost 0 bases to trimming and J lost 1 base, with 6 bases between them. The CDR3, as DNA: TGTGCCATCAGTGAGTCCTTGGGGAACACTGAAGCTTTCTTT. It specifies CAISESLGNTEAFF.

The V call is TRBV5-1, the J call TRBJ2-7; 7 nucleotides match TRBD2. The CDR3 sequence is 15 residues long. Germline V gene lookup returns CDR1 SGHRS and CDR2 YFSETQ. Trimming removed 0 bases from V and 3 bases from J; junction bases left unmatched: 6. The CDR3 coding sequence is TGCGCCAGCAGCTTGGGACTAGCAGTTCTCTACGAGCAGTACTTC. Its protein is CASSLGLAVLYEQYF.

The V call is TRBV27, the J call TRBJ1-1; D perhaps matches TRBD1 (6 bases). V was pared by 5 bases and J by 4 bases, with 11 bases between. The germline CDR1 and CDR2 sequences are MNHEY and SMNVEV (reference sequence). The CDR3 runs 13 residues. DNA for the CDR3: TGTGCCAGCAGTGAATACAGGGCCACTGAAGCTTTCTTT. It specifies CASSEYRATEAFF.

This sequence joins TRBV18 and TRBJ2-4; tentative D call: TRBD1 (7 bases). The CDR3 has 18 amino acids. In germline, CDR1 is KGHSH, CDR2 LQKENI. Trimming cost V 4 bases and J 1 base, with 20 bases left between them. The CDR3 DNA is TGTGCCAGCTCACTACCCGGCCCGACAGGGAGGGCCAAAAACATTCAGTACTTC. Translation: CASSLPGPTGRAKNIQYF.

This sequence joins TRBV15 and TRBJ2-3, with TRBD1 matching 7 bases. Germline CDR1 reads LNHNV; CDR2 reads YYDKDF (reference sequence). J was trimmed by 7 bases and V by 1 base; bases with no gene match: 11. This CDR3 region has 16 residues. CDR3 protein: CATSRVDRVEAHTQYF. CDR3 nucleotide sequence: TGTGCCACCAGCAGAGTCGACAGGGTGGAAGCGCATACGCAGTATTTT. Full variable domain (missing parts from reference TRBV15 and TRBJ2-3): DAMVIQNPRYQVTQFGKPVTLSCSQTLNHNVMYWYQQKSSQAPKLLFHYYDKDFNNEADTPDNFQSRRPNTSFCFLDIRSPGLGDTAMYLCATSRVDRVEAHTQYFGPGTRLTVL.

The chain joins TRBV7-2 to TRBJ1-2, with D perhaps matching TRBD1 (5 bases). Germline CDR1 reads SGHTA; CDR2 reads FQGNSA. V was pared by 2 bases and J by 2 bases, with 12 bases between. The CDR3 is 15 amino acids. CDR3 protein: CASSLIRQRNYGYTF. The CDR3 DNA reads TGTGCCAGCAGCTTAATCAGACAGCGAAACTATGGCTACACCTTC.

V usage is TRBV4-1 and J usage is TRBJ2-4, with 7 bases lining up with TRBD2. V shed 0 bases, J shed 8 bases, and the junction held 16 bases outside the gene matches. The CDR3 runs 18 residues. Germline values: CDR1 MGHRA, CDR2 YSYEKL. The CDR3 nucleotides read TGCGCCAGCAGCCAAGATATCTCTGGGCGGGGGTCGGCGGACATTCAGTACTTC. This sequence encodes CASSQDISGRGSADIQYF.

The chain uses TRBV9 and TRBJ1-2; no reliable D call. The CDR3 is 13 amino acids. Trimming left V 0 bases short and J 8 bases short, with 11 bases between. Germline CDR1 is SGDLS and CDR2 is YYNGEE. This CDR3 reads CASSVGSSGGYTF. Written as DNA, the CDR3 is TGTGCCAGCAGCGTAGGGTCTTCCGGCGGCTACACCTTC.